This T cell receptor (beta chain) comes out of a study of graft-versus-host responses after intestinal transplantation. Study at large: Multivisceral, liver-intestinal, or isolated intestinal transplants were received by the recipients. Every transplant recipient was induced with anti-thymocyte globulin, then maintained on tacrolimus and steroids for two to four years.

Assay: immunoSEQ multiplex PCR; the TCRdb copy retains only in-frame clones and omits some. The data hold about 120,000 clones, with 85% to 95% observed a single time. This CDR3 has 15 residues. Germline loops: CDR1 MNHNS, CDR2 SASEGT. Study-wide results and limits: There were GvH clones found in recipient marrow, and some of them appeared first in ileum or blood. Some patients had graft-donor T cell macrochimerism. In their allografts, the ratios of graft-versus-host to host-versus-graft T cell clones were high.

Comments on this clone: Its matching antigen is unknown.

The clonotype originates from a human donor who received an intestinal transplant. The chain joins TRBV6-1 to TRBJ2-5; D remains ambiguous. TRBJ2-7 matches the DNA end more closely, so the J call is doubtful. The input for sequencing was unstimulated CD8+ T cells sorted from spleen or lymph node cells, taken before intestinal transplant. In nucleotides, the CDR3 is TGTGCCAGCAGTGAAGAGGGCTTGAGCTCCTACGAGCAGTACTTC. This gives the protein CASSEEGLSSYEQYF.